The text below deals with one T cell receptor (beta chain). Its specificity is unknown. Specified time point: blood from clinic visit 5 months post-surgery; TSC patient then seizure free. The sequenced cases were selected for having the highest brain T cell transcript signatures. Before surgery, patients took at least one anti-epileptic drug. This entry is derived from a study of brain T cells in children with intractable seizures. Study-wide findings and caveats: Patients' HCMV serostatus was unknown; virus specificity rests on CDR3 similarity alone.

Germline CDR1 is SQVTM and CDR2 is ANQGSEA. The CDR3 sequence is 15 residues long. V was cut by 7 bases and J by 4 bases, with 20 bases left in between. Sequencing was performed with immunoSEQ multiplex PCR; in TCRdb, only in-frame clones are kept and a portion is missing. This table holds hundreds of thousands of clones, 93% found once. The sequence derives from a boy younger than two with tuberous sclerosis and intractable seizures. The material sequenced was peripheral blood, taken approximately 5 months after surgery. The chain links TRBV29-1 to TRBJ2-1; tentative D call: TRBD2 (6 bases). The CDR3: CSAYPLLGGYNEQFF. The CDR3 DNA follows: TGCAGCGCCTACCCCCTACTCGGGGGTTACAATGAGCAGTTCTTC.